These 24 T cell receptor beta chains came from one sample sequenced in a study of T-cell reconstitution after alpha-beta-depleted transplantation in children. Unique molecular identifiers featured in how the TCRbeta library was prepared. TCRdb analysed the PCR reads with MiXCR anew, one entry per CDR3 protein. The table includes around 490,000 distinct CDR3 sequences, 11% detected once. The material sequenced was PBMCs, mostly from graft donor cells, taken 180 days after TCRalphabeta/CD19-depleted stem cell transplant. These receptors were taken from a female patient aged 2-9 years who had a stem cell transplant for aplastic anemia, so the T cells may come from the graft donor.

This clonotype was observed once. The chain combines TRBV1 with TRBJ1-1; no DNA check was done on the table's D call, TRBD1. TRBV1 is tagged as a pseudogene. The CDR3 runs 15 residues. CDR3 protein: CTSSFRQGMNTEAFF. The DNA for the CDR3 is TGCACCAGCTCCTTTCGACAGGGGATGAACACTGAAGCTTTCTTT.

V usage is TRBV20-1 and J usage is TRBJ1-2; D is perhaps TRBD1 (6 bases). Germline V CDR1 and CDR2: DFQATT, SNEGSKA (reference sequence). Trimming left V 7 bases short and J 4 bases short, with 16 bases between. The CDR3 length is 13 residues. The CDR3 loop is CSVNPTGSYGYTF. The CDR3 DNA reads as TGCAGTGTTAATCCTACAGGGTCCTATGGCTACACCTTC.

The gene calls are TRBV7-3 and TRBJ2-7; maybe TRBD1 (6 bases). Deletions cut 1 base from V and 5 bases from J, with 15 bases between. This CDR3 region has 15 residues. Germline lookup yields CDR1 SGHTA and CDR2 FQGTGA. CDR3 sequence (DNA): TGTGCCAGCAGCTTAAATCCCGGCAGGGGAGACGAGCAGTACTTC. Residues: CASSLNPGRGDEQYF.

This sequence joins TRBV4-3 and TRBJ2-2, with TRBD1 as a possible D gene (6 bases). Deletions cut 0 bases from V and 5 bases from J, with 13 bases between. The CDR3 totals 16 residues. Germline V gene lookup returns CDR1 LGHNA and CDR2 YSLEER. CDR3 in amino acids: CASSQDFGQPTGELFF. DNA for the CDR3: TGCGCCAGCAGCCAAGATTTCGGACAGCCGACCGGGGAGCTGTTTTTT.

This clonotype was seen more than once but under ten times. V gene TRBV7-2 combines with J gene TRBJ2-7; D may correspond to TRBD1 or TRBD2 (5 bases each). Trimming removed 4 bases at V and 9 bases at J, with 28 bases between. The CDR3 runs to 17 residues. The V gene's germline CDR1 is SGHTA and CDR2 FQGNSA. As DNA, the CDR3 is TGTGCCAGCAGCTCCCGATGGGGGACGCCCGGTGTTGTCGGGCAGTACGTC. It yields the protein CASSSRWGTPGVVGQYV.

This clonotype appeared a few times. This chain uses TRBV11-3 with TRBJ2-2, with 8 bases lining up with TRBD2. The V and J ends lost 5 bases and 8 bases, in that order; junction bases with no gene match: 4. The germline V gene encodes CDR1 SGHNT and CDR2 YENEEA. The CDR3 is 13 amino acids. The CDR3 DNA reads as TGTGCCAGCAGCGCCGGGACTAGAGGGGAGCTGTTTTTT. This codes for CASSAGTRGELFF. Together with reference TRBV11-3 and TRBJ2-2, the CDR3 gives the full variable domain: EAGVVQSPRYKIIEKKQPVAFWCNPISGHNTLYWYLQNLGQGPELLIRYENEEAVDDSQLPKDRFSAERLKGVDSTLKIQPAELGDSAVYLCASSAGTRGELFFGEGSRLTVL.

This clonotype appeared a few times. The V gene is TRBV4-3, the J gene TRBJ2-6; no clear D gene. The CDR3 loop spans 17 amino acids. V was pared by 0 bases and J by 3 bases, with 12 bases between. Germline lookup yields CDR1 LGHNA and CDR2 YSLEER. In DNA, the CDR3 is TGCGCCAGCAGCCAAGAGTCCCTTGGCTATGGGGCCAACGTCCTGACTTTC. It yields the protein CASSQESLGYGANVLTF.

Only one count was recorded for this clonotype. The rearrangement links TRBV28 to TRBJ1-2; D unclear. Germline V gene sequence: CDR1 MDHEN, CDR2 SYDVKM. This CDR3 has 11 amino acids. Trimming took 6 bases from V and 2 from J, leaving 4 bases between them. As DNA, the CDR3 is TGTGCCAGCAGATGGAACTATGGCTACACCTTC. Its translation: CASRWNYGYTF.

This clonotype was counted only a few times. This sequence joins TRBV29-1 and TRBJ2-2; D gene uncertain. Per the germline V gene, CDR1 is SQVTM and CDR2 is ANQGSEA. Trimming took off 3 bases at V and 1 base at J, with 3 bases between the two ends. This CDR3 is built from 12 residues. DNA of the CDR3: TGCAGCGTTGACAGGAACACCGGGGAGCTGTTTTTT. Translation: CSVDRNTGELFF.

The V and J genes are TRBV10-1 and TRBJ2-1; D is perhaps TRBD2 (6 bases). The germline CDR1 and CDR2 sequences are WNHNN and SYGVQD (reference sequence). The V and J ends lost 4 bases and 6 bases respectively, with 16 bases between them. The CDR3 runs 15 residues. The CDR3 DNA follows: TGCGCCAGCAGTGTCGCGGGATATCCGGGCAATGAGCAGTTCTTC. Amino acids: CASSVAGYPGNEQFF.

The chain links TRBV7-2 to TRBJ2-3, with TRBD2 matching over 8 bases. The V segment lost 4 bases and the J segment 2 bases; nucleotides outside the gene matches: 5. CDR1 is SGHTA and CDR2 is FQGNSA in the germline V gene. This CDR3 region has 15 residues. CDR3 in amino acids: CASSSVAGNTDTQYF. The DNA of the CDR3 is TGTGCCAGCAGCTCCGTAGCGGGAAACACAGATACGCAGTATTTT.

This clonotype showed up just a few times. This chain connects TRBV25-1 to TRBJ1-5; D gene unclear. V lost 10 bases and J lost 2, with 15 bases in between. CDR3 size: 14 residues. Germline V CDR1 and CDR2: MGHDK, SYGVNS. The CDR3 spells CANLSEQCNQPQHF. In DNA, the CDR3 is TGTGCCAATTTATCGGAACAGTGCAATCAGCCCCAGCATTTT.

The table lists this clonotype with a few counts. The gene calls are TRBV27 and TRBJ1-6, with D maybe TRBD1 (6 bases). Germline V lookup: CDR1 MNHEY, CDR2 SMNVEV (reference sequence). The V gene lost 5 bases and the J gene lost 8 bases, with 16 bases spanning the gap. The CDR3 length is 15 residues. CDR3 nucleotides: TGTGCCAGCAGTCCGCGCGGGACAAAGCATTCACCCCTCCACTTT. Its protein product is CASSPRGTKHSPLHF.

This clonotype was found a few times. The V call is TRBV30, the J call TRBJ2-2, with 12 bases lining up with TRBD2. Germline-derived CDR1 and CDR2 are GTSNPN and SVGIG (reference sequence). The ends lost 5 bases at V and 7 bases at J; junction bases unmatched: 11. The CDR3 extends over 16 amino acids. CDR3 residues: CAWPKSSGRARGELFF. The CDR3 nucleotides are TGTGCCTGGCCAAAATCTAGCGGGAGGGCCCGCGGGGAGCTGTTTTTT.

This clonotype showed up many times. V usage is TRBV20-1 and J usage is TRBJ1-6; possible D gene TRBD1, 6 bases. V lost 0 bases and J lost 8, with 14 bases in between. The CDR3 is made up of 15 amino acids. Germline V lookup: CDR1 DFQATT, CDR2 SNEGSKA (reference sequence). DNA for the CDR3: TGCAGTGCTAGAGATAACGCAGGGGTGGATTCACCCCTCCACTTT. It yields the protein CSARDNAGVDSPLHF.

This clonotype was seen a handful of times. V is TRBV7-7 and J is TRBJ1-1, with TRBD1 matching 9 bases. V lost 5 bases to trimming and J lost 8 bases; unmatched junction nucleotides: 9. The germline CDR1 and CDR2 sequences are SSHAT and FNYEAQ (reference sequence). The length of the CDR3 is 14 residues. CDR3 in amino acids: CASSPTPTGGEAFF. For the CDR3, the DNA is TGTGCCAGCAGCCCCACCCCGACAGGGGGAGAAGCTTTCTTT. Combining the CDR3 with reference TRBV7-7 and TRBJ1-1 gives the whole variable domain GAGVSQSPRYKVTKRGQDVTLRCDPISSHATLYWYQQALGQGPEFLTYFNYEAQPDKSGLPSDRFSAERPEGSISTLTIQRTEQRDSAMYRCASSPTPTGGEAFFGQGTRLTVV.

This clonotype was observed a single time. The chain recombines TRBV7-9 with TRBJ1-2; D may be TRBD1 (6 bases). The CDR3 sequence is 15 residues long. Germline assignment: CDR1 SEHNR and CDR2 FQNEAQ (reference sequence). V lost 4 bases and J lost 3, with 15 bases in between. CDR3 sequence (DNA): TGTGCCAGCAGCTCCCGCCTCAGGGGTGACTATGGCTACACCTTC. Encoded protein: CASSSRLRGDYGYTF.

The sample holds a few counts of this clonotype. The rearrangement joins TRBV20-1 to TRBJ1-4, with D unclear. CDR1 and CDR2 (germline): DFQATT, SNEGSKA (reference sequence). V dropped 3 bases and J dropped 8 bases, with 10 bases sitting between them. This CDR3 comprises 12 residues. The DNA of the CDR3 is TGCAGTGCTAGGAGGAGCGCGGAAAAACTGTTTTTT. Residues: CSARRSAEKLFF.

The genes are TRBV6-6 and TRBJ2-1; 10 bases agree with TRBD1. J gave up 4 bases and V 7 bases, and 4 bases lay outside the gene matches. The CDR3 is 14 amino acids. Looked up from germline, CDR1 is MNHNY and CDR2 is SVGAGI (reference sequence). The CDR3 nucleotides read TGTGCCAGCATTAAGGGACAGGGGTACAATGAGCAGTTCTTC. Protein: CASIKGQGYNEQFF.

The J gene is TRBJ2-7, the V gene TRBV6-2 or TRBV6-3, with D perhaps TRBD1 (6 bases). The germline CDR1 and CDR2 sequences are MNHEY and SVGEGT. The length of the CDR3 is 14 residues. The ends were cut back, 6 bases at V and 1 base at J, with 13 bases in the middle. The CDR3 DNA is TGTGCCAGCAGCGCCGGACAGATTTCCTACGAGCAGTACGTC. It encodes CASSAGQISYEQYV.

The rearrangement uses TRBV9 and TRBJ1-5; the D gene is possibly TRBD1 (5 bases). Germline CDR1 is SGDLS and CDR2 is YYNGEE. Trimming removed 0 bases from V and 9 bases from J, with 19 bases in between. The CDR3 sequence is 16 residues long. The CDR3 sequence is CASSVGPFAGRGPQHF. CDR3 nucleotides: TGTGCCAGCAGCGTAGGCCCTTTTGCAGGGCGAGGGCCCCAGCATTTT.

The gene calls are TRBV7-3 and TRBJ2-3, with 9 bases aligning to TRBD2. Germline assignment: CDR1 SGHTA and CDR2 FQGTGA. V gave up 1 base and J gave up 0 bases; unmatched junction bases: 8. The CDR3 contains 18 residues. CDR3 in amino acids: CASSLNPSGKSSTDTQYF. As DNA, the CDR3 is TGTGCCAGCAGCTTAAATCCTAGCGGGAAATCTAGCACAGATACGCAGTATTTT.

This clonotype was detected ten times or more. The J gene is TRBJ1-5, the V gene TRBV12-3 or TRBV12-4; tentatively, D is TRBD1 (6 bases). This CDR3 has 15 residues. Trimming removed 6 bases at V and 4 bases at J, with 16 bases between. The chain's CDR3 is CASSSTGGRNQPQHF. CDR3 coding DNA: TGTGCCAGCAGCAGTACGGGGGGCAGGAATCAGCCCCAGCATTTT.

The rearrangement links TRBV29-1 to TRBJ2-2; 7 bases map to TRBD1. V shed 1 base, J shed 1 base, and the junction held 3 bases outside the gene matches. Germline V gene data show CDR1 as SQVTM and CDR2 as ANQGSEA. The CDR3 extends over 15 amino acids. In nucleotides, the CDR3 is TGCAGCGTTGAAGTCCAGGGGGTGAACACCGGGGAGCTGTTTTTT. It encodes CSVEVQGVNTGELFF.